Listed below are T cell receptor beta chains from one sample, sequenced in a study of cytomegalovirus exposure and HLA in healthy donors. The data were produced by immunoSEQ multiplex PCR, yet TCRdb's version contains in-frame clones alone and is incomplete. This repertoire includes some 140,000 clones. The sequencing input was PBMCs. The receptors derive from a woman between 35 and 50 years old in good health and CMV-seronegative. Each CDR3 is given with its conserved first and last residue. A D gene is named only where the DNA matches it firmly. Clone size is shown for a subset of rows, as once, few, many or a class of expanded clone.

V	J	D	size	CDR3	DNA
TRBV28	TRBJ2-1	TRBD1	-	CASSSQGSLLGEQFF	TGTGCCAGCAGTTCACAGGGGTCTTTGTTAGGTGAGCAGTTCTTC
TRBV6-1	TRBJ2-3	-	-	CASSSQANRADTQYF	TGTGCCAGCAGTTCCCAAGCGAACCGGGCAGATACGCAGTATTTT
TRBV6-6	TRBJ1-2	-	-	CASTSSGRNYGYTF	TGTGCCAGCACGTCCTCCGGCAGGAATTATGGCTACACCTTC
TRBV10-3	TRBJ1-6	-	-	CAISESRRRANSPLHF	TGTGCTATCAGTGAGTCGAGGAGGAGAGCAAATTCACCCCTCCACTTT
TRBV7-6	TRBJ2-5	-	-	CASSRNEQSQETQYF	TGTGCCAGCAGCCGCAACGAACAGTCTCAAGAGACCCAGTACTTC
TRBV9	TRBJ1-4	TRBD1	-	CASSVGGQGRDGEKLFF	TGTGCCAGCAGCGTAGGGGGACAGGGAAGGGACGGAGAAAAACTGTTTTTT
TRBV5-4	TRBJ1-1	-	-	CASSPGHKNTEAFF	TGTGCCAGCAGCCCAGGACACAAGAACACTGAAGCTTTCTTT
TRBV6-1	TRBJ2-3	TRBD2	-	CASSSGGAGGDTQYF	TGTGCCAGCAGCTCGGGGGGGGCGGGAGGAGATACGCAGTATTTT
TRBV19	TRBJ2-7	-	-	CASSLTGGNTIKQYF	TGTGCCAGTAGTCTTACCGGGGGAAATACGATCAAGCAGTACTTC
TRBV18	TRBJ1-2	-	-	CASSTGTPDRYGYTF	TGTGCCAGCTCAACCGGGACACCCGATAGGTATGGCTACACCTTC
TRBV20-1	TRBJ1-5	-	-	CSASSGQPQHF	TGCAGTGCTTCCAGCGGTCAGCCCCAGCATTTT
TRBV7-8	TRBJ2-7	-	-	CASSSREKAYEQYF	TGTGCCAGCAGCTCCAGGGAAAAGGCCTACGAGCAGTACTTC
TRBV7-2	TRBJ1-2	-	-	CASSSFRDTNGYTF	TGTGCCAGCAGCTCTTTCCGGGACACCAATGGCTACACCTTC
TRBV5-1	TRBJ1-1	-	-	CASREEALEAFF	TGCGCCAGCAGGGAGGAGGCACTGGAAGCTTTCTTT
TRBV6-6	TRBJ2-5	TRBD2	-	CASRAGGSGGETQYF	TGTGCCAGCAGGGCGGGGGGCTCGGGAGGGGAGACCCAGTACTTC
TRBV5-1	TRBJ1-1	-	-	CASSQKLDRPFF	TGCGCCAGCAGCCAAAAACTGGACAGACCCTTCTTT
TRBV6-1	TRBJ2-1	-	-	CASSEPGWEQFF	TGTGCCAGCAGTGAACCCGGGTGGGAGCAGTTCTTC
TRBV6-5	TRBJ1-1	-	-	CASSYQVELNTEAFF	TGTGCCAGCAGTTACCAGGTAGAACTGAACACTGAAGCTTTCTTT
TRBV2	TRBJ2-5	TRBD2	-	CASIQSGLAGTTQYF	TGTGCCAGCATCCAGTCCGGACTAGCGGGGACGACCCAGTACTTC
TRBV27	TRBJ1-2	-	-	CASSFTRGGGYTF	TGTGCCAGCAGTTTCACAAGGGGAGGGGGCTACACCTTC
TRBV28	TRBJ1-4	-	-	CASSSGGSTNEKLFF	TGTGCCAGCAGTTCAGGAGGGTCAACTAATGAAAAACTGTTTTTT
TRBV6-1	TRBJ1-1	TRBD1	-	CASSARGQTNTEAFF	TGTGCCAGCAGTGCAAGGGGACAGACGAACACTGAAGCTTTCTTT
TRBV12-5	TRBJ1-1	-	-	CASGLTVGGNTEAFF	TGTGCTAGTGGTTTGACAGTAGGGGGGAACACTGAAGCTTTCTTT
TRBV4-2	TRBJ1-6	-	-	CASSPTGRNSPLHF	TGTGCCAGCAGCCCGACAGGTCGGAATTCACCCCTCCACTTT
TRBV9	TRBJ1-2	-	-	CASRGASYGYTF	TGTGCCAGCAGGGGGGCCTCCTATGGCTACACCTTC
TRBV11-1	TRBJ2-6	TRBD1	-	CASSPRQGVLSGANVLTF	TGTGCCAGCAGCCCGAGACAGGGGGTTCTCTCTGGGGCCAACGTCCTGACTTTC
TRBV19	TRBJ1-2	-	-	CATTIPRGGMASGYTF	TGTGCCACCACAATCCCCCGGGGTGGAATGGCGAGCGGCTACACCTTC
TRBV9	TRBJ1-1	TRBD1	-	CASSEWTGDTEAFF	TGTGCCAGCAGCGAATGGACAGGGGACACTGAAGCTTTCTTT
TRBV28	TRBJ1-1	-	-	CASSPLTGSPDTEAFF	TGTGCCAGCAGTCCGCTGACGGGTTCGCCTGACACTGAAGCTTTCTTT
TRBV4-3	TRBJ1-3	-	-	CASSPNEAVRGNTIYF	TGCGCCAGCAGCCCAAACGAGGCCGTGCGAGGAAACACCATATATTTT
TRBV9	TRBJ2-3	-	-	CASSVGGADTQYF	TGTGCCAGCAGCGTAGGGGGAGCAGATACGCAGTATTTT
TRBV6-9	TRBJ2-5	TRBD2	-	CASAGGGAGETQYF	TGTGCCAGCGCCGGCGGGGGGGCTGGAGAGACCCAGTACTTC
TRBV7-2	TRBJ2-1	-	-	CASSSGTFGQQFF	TGTGCCAGCAGCTCCGGGACTTTCGGGCAGCAGTTCTTC
TRBV29-1	TRBJ1-2	-	-	CSVETQGPSYGYTF	TGCAGCGTTGAAACGCAGGGCCCCAGCTATGGCTACACCTTC
TRBV28	TRBJ1-2	-	-	CASSPPHSRGYTF	TGTGCCAGCAGCCCCCCCCATTCACGGGGCTACACCTTC
TRBV7-2	TRBJ2-7	TRBD1	-	CASSLPTGVGEQYF	TGTGCCAGCAGCTTACCGACAGGGGTCGGCGAGCAGTACTTC
TRBV27	TRBJ1-4	-	medium-sized	CASSLQGSGTNEKLFF	TGTGCCAGCAGTTTACAGGGGAGTGGCACTAATGAAAAACTGTTTTTT
TRBV7-9	TRBJ2-5	TRBD2	-	CASSPGGGGYQETQYF	TGTGCCAGCAGCCCCGGGGGCGGGGGGTACCAAGAGACCCAGTACTTC
TRBV15	TRBJ2-1	-	-	CATSLEGGNEQFF	TGTGCCACCAGCTTAGAGGGGGGGAATGAGCAGTTCTTC
TRBV11-3	TRBJ2-2	TRBD2	-	CASSFGGLGGTGELFF	TGTGCCAGCAGCTTCGGCGGACTAGGAGGCACCGGGGAGCTGTTTTTT
TRBV5-1	TRBJ1-2	TRBD1	-	CASSFEGAPYGYTF	TGCGCCAGCAGCTTCGAGGGGGCCCCCTATGGCTACACCTTC
TRBV5-6	TRBJ2-3	TRBD1	-	CASSLTGQGGYTQYF	TGTGCCAGCAGCTTGACGGGACAGGGCGGGTATACGCAGTATTTT
TRBV27	TRBJ1-2	-	-	CASSLEGNYGYTF	TGTGCCAGCAGTTTAGAGGGAAACTATGGCTACACCTTC
TRBV9	TRBJ2-5	-	-	CASSVGNSAETQYF	TGTGCCAGCAGCGTAGGAAATAGCGCAGAGACCCAGTACTTC
TRBV27	TRBJ2-3	TRBD2	-	CASWSSGGPSTDTQYF	TGTGCCAGTTGGAGTAGCGGGGGACCTAGCACAGATACGCAGTATTTT
TRBV19	TRBJ2-6	TRBD1	-	CASNRQGAAYSGANVLTF	TGTGCCAGTAACCGACAGGGGGCAGCCTACTCTGGGGCCAACGTCCTGACTTTC
TRBV9	TRBJ1-6	TRBD1	-	CASSRTGGDSPLHF	TGTGCCAGCTCGAGGACAGGGGGGGATTCACCCCTCCACTTT